Following are 9 T cell receptor beta chains from one sample sequenced in a study of regulatory T cells in long-lasting Graves disease. Libraries of TCR beta came from iRepertoire HTBI primers plus Arm-PCR of CDR3 regions. TCRdb reprocessed the multiplex PCR reads via MiXCR and lists one record per CDR3 protein. Of approximately 350,000 distinct CDR3 sequences in the sample, roughly a sixth were seen once. The time point is: newly diagnosed GD, antithyroid drugs for less than 3 months. The TCR library was made from RNA that had been extracted from PBMCs in TRIzol. Separately, the same data were catalogued under a study of T cells in Graves' hyperthyroidism and ophthalmopathy.

The input for sequencing was peripheral blood mononuclear cells (PBMCs), taken at new diagnosis, from a patient treated with antithyroid drugs. Receptors were obtained from a man aged 35-49 years with Graves disease.

This clonotype came up many times. The chain has TRBV30 and TRBJ1-4; D might be TRBD1 (5 bases). The CDR3 runs to 16 residues. From germline, CDR1 is GTSNPN and CDR2 SVGIG (reference sequence). V lost 0 bases, J lost 7 bases, and 18 bases lay in between. The CDR3 spells CAWSVLSGVGFEKLFF. CDR3 coding DNA: TGTGCCTGGAGTGTACTATCGGGGGTAGGGTTTGAAAAACTGTTTTTT.

This clonotype was seen many times. The chain is built from TRBV18 and TRBJ1-3; D remains ambiguous. V was cut by 0 bases and J by 0 bases, with 9 bases left in between. Germline lookup yields CDR1 KGHSH and CDR2 LQKENI. This CDR3 is built from 16 residues. This CDR3 is CASSPPNPLSGNTIYF. The CDR3 bases are TGTGCCAGCTCACCACCGAACCCACTCTCTGGAAACACCATATATTTT.

This clonotype has a count of ten or more. V and J are TRBV28 and TRBJ2-1, with 7 nucleotides matching TRBD1. Germline values: CDR1 MDHEN, CDR2 SYDVKM. The CDR3 extends over 17 amino acids. V gave up 4 bases and J gave up 0 bases; unmatched junction bases: 9. CDR3 sequence (DNA): TGTGCCAGCAGTTCCCCCGGGACAGCAAGCTCCTACAATGAGCAGTTCTTC. It codes for CASSSPGTASSYNEQFF. Combining the CDR3 with reference TRBV28 and TRBJ2-1 gives the whole variable domain DVKVTQSSRYLVKRTGEKVFLECVQDMDHENMFWYRQDPGLGLRLIYFSYDVKMKEKGDIPEGYSVSREKKERFSLILESASTNQTSMYLCASSSPGTASSYNEQFFGPGTRLTVL.

In this sample, this clonotype turned up a few times. The chain uses TRBV9 and TRBJ2-7; 12 bases are a match to TRBD2. This CDR3 has 16 amino acids. Unmatched junction bases numbered 5, after V lost 2 bases and J lost 2 bases. Germline CDR1 reads SGDLS; CDR2 reads YYNGEE. CDR3 region: CASSVSSGGGTYEQYF. The DNA for the CDR3 is TGTGCCAGCAGCGTCTCTAGCGGGGGGGGGACCTACGAGCAGTACTTC.

This clonotype has more than one count but fewer than ten. Its ends do not fully match the called genes, so a read error is possible. The J gene is TRBJ2-6, the V gene TRBV7-9; D is possibly TRBD1 (5 bases). The CDR3 totals 17 residues. In germline, CDR1 is SEHNR, CDR2 FQNEAQ (reference sequence). The CDR3 nucleotides are TGTGCCAGCAGCTTAGCCGGGCAGGGCTCTGGGGCCAACGTCCCGACTTTC. As protein: CASSLAGQGSGANVPTF.

This clonotype was seen many times. The chain uses TRBV5-6 and TRBJ2-7, with unresolved D. V lost 3 bases and J 6 bases, leaving 10 bases between the germline ends. The CDR3 runs to 12 residues. Germline V CDR1 and CDR2: SGHDT, YYEEEE. The CDR3 DNA reads as TGTGCCAGCAGCTCCCCAGTTGGCGAGCAGTACTTC. It translates to CASSSPVGEQYF.

In this sample, this clonotype turned up a few times. CDR3 nucleotide sequence: TGTGCCAGCAGGCCTACAGGGGGCGCGGAAAATTCACCCCTCCACTTT. It translates to CASRPTGGAENSPLHF. The rearrangement uses TRBV3-2 and TRBJ1-6; the table's D call TRBD1 went unverified against the DNA. TRBV3-2 is marked as a pseudogene. This CDR3 contains 16 residues.

The sample holds many counts of this clonotype. CDR3 residues: CASSLTETGKETQYF. The CDR3 DNA is TGTGCCAGCAGCTTGACCGAGACAGGGAAGGAGACCCAGTACTTC. V gene TRBV5-5 combines with J gene TRBJ2-5, with 7 bases identical to TRBD1. Per the germline V gene, CDR1 is SGHKS and CDR2 is YYEKEE (reference sequence). V shed 1 base and J 5 bases; nucleotides not matched to a gene: 8. CDR3 length: 15 residues.

This clonotype was found many times. The rearrangement links TRBV12-3 or TRBV12-4 to TRBJ2-7, with D possibly matching TRBD1 (6 bases). CDR3 length: 15 amino acids. The V and J ends lost 3 bases and 6 bases respectively, with 18 bases between them. CDR3 DNA sequence: TGTGCCAGCAGTTTCGGGACAAATGTAGAAGCCGAGCAGTACTTC. Residues: CASSFGTNVEAEQYF.